This paragraph covers one TCR beta chain sequence. Antigen: not known. Treatment in this sample: around 19 received Ad26.COV2.S at low or high dose, single or two shots; about 5 received placebo; per-sample allocation not given. Each sample was drawn 63 days after the first injection (of vaccine or placebo). The sample came from a Boston adult aged 18-55 years. Assay: immunoSEQ multiplex PCR; the TCRdb copy retains only in-frame clones and omits some. The sample includes about 350,000 clones, 88% of them seen just once. The sample is drawn from a study of Ad26.COV2.S vaccination and SARS-CoV-2 variants. Study results and caveats: Total T cell responses were possibly underestimated by TCR breadth and depth analyses. Placebo recipients had lower spike-specific TCR breadth than vaccine recipients.

Germline-derived CDR1 and CDR2 are SNHLY and FYNNEI. The CDR3 length is 16 residues. V was pared by 6 bases and J by 0 bases, with 15 bases between. The sequence was obtained from a person aged 18-60 years who received the Ad26.COV2.S COVID-19 vaccine or a placebo. The source was peripheral blood, collected in a trial of Ad26.COV2.S vaccine versus placebo. This chain joins TRBV2 and TRBJ2-1; D is possibly TRBD1 (6 bases). As DNA, the CDR3 is TGTGCCAGCAGACTGGACAGTTCGAGCTCCTACAATGAGCAGTTCTTC. Encoded protein: CASRLDSSSSYNEQFF.